The 8 T cell receptor beta chains reported below all come from one sample, sequenced in a study of tumor-infiltrating lymphocytes in primary liver carcinoma. Priming with a constant-region primer yielded TCR beta cDNA from about 480 ng total RNA. Three rounds of nested multiplex PCR with slightly modified ARM-PCR produced TCR beta libraries. The first two PCR rounds used TRBV1-TRBV30 forward primers with a C-beta reverse primer, approximately 11 cycles each. TCRdb recomputed calls from the multiplex PCR reads with MiXCR, one row per CDR3 protein. The repertoire consists of tens of thousands of distinct CDR3 sequences, with 75% to 85% occurring once and the leading ten covering under 40%. Between 20 and 30 mg of unsorted bulk tissue served as the source from which RNA and DNA were co-extracted. Sequencing was done on a sample of liver tumor tissue from sampling region 2. Indicated subset: tumor region T2, inferior pole. Receptor source: a woman aged 30 to 39 with primary liver carcinoma and hepatitis B virus infection.

On this clonotype itself: Here the CDR3 omits its conserved ending phenylalanine or tryptophan, so a read error is the likely source. This chain connects TRBV11-2 to TRBJ2-3, with 14 positions matching TRBD2. The germline CDR1 and CDR2 sequences are SGHAT and FQNNGV. The CDR3 is 18 amino acids. CDR3 sequence (DNA): TGCGCCAGCATCTTCACCTTTGGGACTAGCGGGAGTTTAGATACGCAGTATGTT. This translates into CASIFTFGTSGSLDTQYV.

About this clonotype: Because it lacks the conserved phenylalanine or tryptophan at the end, this CDR3 is likely a read error. It is unclear where the CDR3 begins or ends on the DNA, so no DNA is shown, and the CDR3 is as TCRdb lists it. This chain joins TRBV12-3 or TRBV12-4 and TRBJ2-5; the tabulated D call, TRBD1, remains unverified against the DNA. The CDR3 is 15 amino acids in total, end residues counted. CDR3 residues: CASSTYPGSEETQCL.

This clonotype was recorded at least ten times. The chain employs TRBV2 and TRBJ1-5, with D unclear. From germline, CDR1 is SNHLY and CDR2 FYNNEI. V shed 6 bases and J shed 2 bases, with 5 bases lying between them. The CDR3 extends over 12 amino acids. The CDR3, as DNA: TGTGCCAGCAGGACTGGCAATCAGCCCCAGCATTTT. This encodes CASRTGNQPQHF.

This clonotype was picked up many times. V gene TRBV11-2 combines with J gene TRBJ2-7, with D hard to call. Trimming cost V 0 bases and J 6 bases, with 15 bases left between them. The V gene's germline CDR1 is SGHAT and CDR2 FQNNGV. The CDR3 is 15 amino acids. The CDR3: CASSLDPGHTSEQYF. The CDR3 coding sequence is TGTGCCAGCAGCTTAGACCCAGGCCATACGTCCGAGCAGTACTTC.

In the case of this clonotype: At one boundary the junction diverges from the germline segment, which might be a read error. The V gene is TRBV6-6, the J gene TRBJ2-3; D is ambiguous. The CDR3 covers 17 residues. CDR1 and CDR2 (germline): MNHNY, SVGAGI (reference sequence). The CDR3 spells CASSYQIGPRRTDTQCF. The CDR3 DNA is TGTGCCAGCAGTTACCAGATCGGACCTCGACGTACAGACACGCAGTGTTTT.

The table lists this clonotype with a few counts. The chain employs TRBV11-2 and TRBJ2-7, with 7 bases matching TRBD2. Unmatched junction bases numbered 7, after V lost 0 bases and J lost 11 bases. This CDR3 comprises 13 residues. Germline CDR1 is SGHAT and CDR2 is FQNNGV. The CDR3 here is CASSLDRGGVKYF. The CDR3 DNA reads as TGTGCCAGCAGCTTAGATCGTGGGGGGGTTAAGTACTTC.

In the case of this clonotype: The junction and the germline gene differ at one end; a read error may be behind it. The V call is TRBV11-2, the J call TRBJ1-2, with D unclear. The CDR3 consists of 14 residues. Per germline, CDR1 SGHAT and CDR2 FQNNGV. The CDR3 nucleotides are TGTGCCAGCAGCTTAAGGGTAGTTAACTATGGATACACCTTC. It codes for CASSLRVVNYGYTF.

Concerning this clonotype itself: The conserved phenylalanine or tryptophan is not found at the CDR3 terminus, so this likely reflects a read error. The gene calls are TRBV11-2 and TRBJ2-5, with D maybe TRBD1 (5 bases). The length of the CDR3 is 13 residues. The germline V gene has CDR1 SGHAT and CDR2 FQNNGV. The V end lost 8 bases, the J end lost 4 bases, and 14 bases lay between the germline ends. For the CDR3, the DNA is TGTGCCAGCTGCCTTAGACAGATAGAGACCCAGTACTTA. Its translation: CASCLRQIETQYL.